The clone carrying this T cell receptor (beta chain) turned up a few times. The CDR3 is 14 amino acids. V gave up 6 bases and J gave up 2 bases; unmatched junction bases: 4. Germline CDR1 KGHSH, CDR2 LQKENI. This sample is part of a study of blood T cell repertoires in COVID-19. Study-wide context: The cDNA or gDNA used as material had been derived from T cells, B-cell-depleted T cells, or PBMCs.

Libraries were prepared by immunoSEQ multiplex PCR; TCRdb keeps only in-frame clonotypes and omits some of them. Of over 200,000 clones listed, about 85% were seen once; the top ten hold around 12%. The chain is built from TRBV18 and TRBJ2-7, with 10 bases fitting TRBD2. Sequencing used peripheral blood. This clonotype was obtained from a woman aged 18 to 35 who had recovered from COVID-19. The CDR3: CASSPLAGAYEQYF. The CDR3 coding sequence is TGTGCCAGCTCGCCCCTAGCGGGAGCCTACGAGCAGTACTTC.